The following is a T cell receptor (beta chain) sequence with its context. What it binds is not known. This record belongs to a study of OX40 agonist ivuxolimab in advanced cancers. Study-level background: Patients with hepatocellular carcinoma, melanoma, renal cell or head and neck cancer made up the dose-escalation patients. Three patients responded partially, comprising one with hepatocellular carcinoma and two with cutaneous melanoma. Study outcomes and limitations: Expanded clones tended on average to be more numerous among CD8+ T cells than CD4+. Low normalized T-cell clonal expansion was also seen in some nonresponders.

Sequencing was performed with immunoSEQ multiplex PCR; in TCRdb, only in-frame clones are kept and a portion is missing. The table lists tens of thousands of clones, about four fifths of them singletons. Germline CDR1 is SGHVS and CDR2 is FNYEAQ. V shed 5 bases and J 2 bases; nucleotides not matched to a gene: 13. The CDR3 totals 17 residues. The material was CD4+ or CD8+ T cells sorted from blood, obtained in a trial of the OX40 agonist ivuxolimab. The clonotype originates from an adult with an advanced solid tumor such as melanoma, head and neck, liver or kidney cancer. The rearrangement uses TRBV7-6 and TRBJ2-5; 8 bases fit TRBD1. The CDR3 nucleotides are TGTGCCAGCAGCCAAGGACAGGGAGGATTCCATCAAGAGACCCAGTACTTC. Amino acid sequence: CASSQGQGGFHQETQYF.